This T cell receptor (beta chain) emerged from a study of beta chain features in type 1 diabetes. Across the whole study: Sorted cells examined across all samples numbered more than 100 million.

Each sorted population was over 98% pure. On this clone itself: Its antigen remains unidentified.

Whole-study results and caveats: Shorter templates might be favored by PCR, and equally so in patients and in controls. Individuals with type 1 diabetes displayed fewer insertions and more deletions at VDJ junctions. There was a moderate but significant shortening of TCRB CDR3s in all four CD4+ subsets of Type 1 diabetes patients.

CDR1 is MDHEN, CDR2 SYDVKM, per germline. V lost 5 bases and J lost 6; bases outside the gene matches: 9. The CDR3 contains 15 residues. The entirety of the isolated RNA underwent reverse transcription, so expressed TCRB transcripts were sequenced. Assay used: immunoSEQ multiplex PCR; TCRdb lists only in-frame clones, some missing. The sample lists some 360,000 clones, 8.5% to 10% occurring once. The V gene is TRBV28, the J gene TRBJ2-2; 7 positions agree with TRBD1. The sequenced sample was central memory CD4+ T cells from blood. The receptor's source is a man younger than 40 with type 1 diabetes. CDR3 coding DNA: TGTGCCAGCAGTATGGGACAGTCCCCCCCCGGGGAGCTGTTTTTT. Translated: CASSMGQSPPGELFF.